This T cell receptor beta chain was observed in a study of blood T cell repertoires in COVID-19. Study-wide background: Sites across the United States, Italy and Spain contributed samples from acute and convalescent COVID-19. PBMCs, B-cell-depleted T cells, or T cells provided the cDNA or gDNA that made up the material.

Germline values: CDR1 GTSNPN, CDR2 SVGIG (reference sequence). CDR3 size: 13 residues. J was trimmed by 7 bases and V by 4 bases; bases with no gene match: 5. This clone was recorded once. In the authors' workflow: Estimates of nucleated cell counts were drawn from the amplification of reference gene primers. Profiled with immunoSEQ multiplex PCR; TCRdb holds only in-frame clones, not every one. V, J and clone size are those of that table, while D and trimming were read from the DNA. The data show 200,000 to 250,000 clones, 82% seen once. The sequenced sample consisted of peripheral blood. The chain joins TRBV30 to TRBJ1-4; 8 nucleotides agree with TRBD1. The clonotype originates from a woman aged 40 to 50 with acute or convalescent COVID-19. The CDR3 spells CAWKTGVIEKLFF. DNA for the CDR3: TGTGCCTGGAAGACAGGGGTCATTGAAAAACTGTTTTTT.